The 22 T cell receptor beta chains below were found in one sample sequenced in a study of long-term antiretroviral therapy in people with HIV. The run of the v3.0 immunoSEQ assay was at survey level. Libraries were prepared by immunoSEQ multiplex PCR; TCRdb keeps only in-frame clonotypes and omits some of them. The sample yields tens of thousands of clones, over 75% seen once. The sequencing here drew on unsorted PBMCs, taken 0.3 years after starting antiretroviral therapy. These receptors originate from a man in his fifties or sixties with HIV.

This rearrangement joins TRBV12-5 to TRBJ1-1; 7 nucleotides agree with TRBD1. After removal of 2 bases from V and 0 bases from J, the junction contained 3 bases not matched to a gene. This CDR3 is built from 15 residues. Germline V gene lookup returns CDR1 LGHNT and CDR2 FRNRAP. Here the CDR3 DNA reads TGTGCTAGTGGTTTGAGCGACAGGGTGAACACTGAAGCTTTCTTT. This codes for CASGLSDRVNTEAFF.

DNA of the CDR3: TGCGCCAGCAGCCCAGGACTAGCGGCTGGTCTCTCCTACAATGAGCAGTTCTTC. Encoded protein: CASSPGLAAGLSYNEQFF. The V gene is TRBV4-3, the J gene TRBJ2-1; 10 positions match TRBD2. CDR3 size: 18 residues. The V and J ends lost 4 bases and 0 bases, in that order; junction bases with no gene match: 9. Per germline, CDR1 LGHNA and CDR2 YSLEER.

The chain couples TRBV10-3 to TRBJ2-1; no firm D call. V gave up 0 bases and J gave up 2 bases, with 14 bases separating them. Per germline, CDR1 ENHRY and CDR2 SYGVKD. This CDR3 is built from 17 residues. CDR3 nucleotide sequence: TGTGCCATCAGTGAGTCCGACCAGCGTTCCCCCTACAATGAGCAGTTCTTC. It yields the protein CAISESDQRSPYNEQFF.

This CDR3 is CASSLRLAASTDTQYF. The CDR3, as DNA: TGTGCCAGCAGTCTTAGACTAGCGGCTAGCACAGATACGCAGTATTTT. V is TRBV7-9 and J is TRBJ2-3; 9 bases map to TRBD2. The junction had 7 bases not matched to a gene; V was cut back by 6 bases and J by 0 bases. This CDR3 region has 16 residues. The germline V gene encodes CDR1 SEHNR and CDR2 FQNEAQ (reference sequence).

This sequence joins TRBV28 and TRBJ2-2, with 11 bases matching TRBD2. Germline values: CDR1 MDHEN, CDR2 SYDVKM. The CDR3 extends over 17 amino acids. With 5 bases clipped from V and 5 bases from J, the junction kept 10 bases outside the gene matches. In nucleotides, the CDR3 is TGTGCCAGCAGTACAATACTAGCGGGGGTTGATACCGGGGAGCTGTTTTTT. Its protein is CASSTILAGVDTGELFF.

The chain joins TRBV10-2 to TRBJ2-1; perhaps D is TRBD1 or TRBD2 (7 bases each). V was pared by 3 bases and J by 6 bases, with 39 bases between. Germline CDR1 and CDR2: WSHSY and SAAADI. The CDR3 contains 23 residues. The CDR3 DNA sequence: TGCGCCAGCAGTGATTTTGCTCCAGGGGGGGGCCGGGTAGCGGGCAAAAGGGGCAATGAGCAGTTCTTC. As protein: CASSDFAPGGGRVAGKRGNEQFF.

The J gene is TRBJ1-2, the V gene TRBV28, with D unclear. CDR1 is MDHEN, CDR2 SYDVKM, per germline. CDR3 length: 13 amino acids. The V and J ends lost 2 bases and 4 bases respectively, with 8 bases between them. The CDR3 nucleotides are TGTGCCAGCAGTTTAGGCGTCGGCTATGGCTACACCTTC. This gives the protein CASSLGVGYGYTF.

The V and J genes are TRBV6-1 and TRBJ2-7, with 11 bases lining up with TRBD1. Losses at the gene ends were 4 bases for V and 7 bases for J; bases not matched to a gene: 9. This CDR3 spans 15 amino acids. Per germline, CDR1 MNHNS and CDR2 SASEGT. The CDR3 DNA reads TGTGCCAGCAGTGCCCGAGGGACAGGGGGAGATGAGCAGTACTTC. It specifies CASSARGTGGDEQYF.

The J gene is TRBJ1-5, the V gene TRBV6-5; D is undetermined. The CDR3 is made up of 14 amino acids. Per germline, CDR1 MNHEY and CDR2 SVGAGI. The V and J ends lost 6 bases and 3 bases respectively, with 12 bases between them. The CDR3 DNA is TGTGCCAGCAGCATGAACGAGATCAATCAGCCCCAGCATTTT. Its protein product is CASSMNEINQPQHF.

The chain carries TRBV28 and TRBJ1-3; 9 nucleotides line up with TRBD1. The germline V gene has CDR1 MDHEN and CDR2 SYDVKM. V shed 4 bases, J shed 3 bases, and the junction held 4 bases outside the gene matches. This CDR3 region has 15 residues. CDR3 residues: CASSSRQGGGNTIYF. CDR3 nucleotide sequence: TGTGCCAGCAGTTCTCGACAGGGGGGTGGAAACACCATATATTTT.

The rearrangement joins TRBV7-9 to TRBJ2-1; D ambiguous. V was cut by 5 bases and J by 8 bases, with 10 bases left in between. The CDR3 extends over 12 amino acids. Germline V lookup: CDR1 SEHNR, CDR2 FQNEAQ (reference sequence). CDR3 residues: CASSPPPDEQFF. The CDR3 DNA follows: TGTGCCAGCAGCCCACCCCCCGATGAGCAGTTCTTC.

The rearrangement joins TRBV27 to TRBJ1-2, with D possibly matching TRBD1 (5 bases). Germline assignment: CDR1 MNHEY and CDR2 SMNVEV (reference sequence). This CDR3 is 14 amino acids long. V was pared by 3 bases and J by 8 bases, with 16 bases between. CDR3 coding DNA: TGTGCCAGCAGTTTTGAGGCAGGGAATTACGGCTACACCTTC. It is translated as CASSFEAGNYGYTF.

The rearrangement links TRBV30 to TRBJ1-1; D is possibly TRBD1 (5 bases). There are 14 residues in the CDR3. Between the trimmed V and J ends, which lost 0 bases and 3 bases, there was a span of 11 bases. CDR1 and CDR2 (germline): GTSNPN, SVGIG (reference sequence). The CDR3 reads CAWSVGAADTEAFF. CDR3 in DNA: TGTGCCTGGAGTGTAGGGGCGGCGGACACTGAAGCTTTCTTT.

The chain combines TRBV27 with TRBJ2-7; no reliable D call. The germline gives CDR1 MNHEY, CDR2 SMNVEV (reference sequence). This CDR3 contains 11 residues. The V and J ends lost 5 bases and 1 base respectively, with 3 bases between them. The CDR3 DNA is TGTGCCAGCAGTACTTCCTACGAGCAGTACTTC. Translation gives CASSTSYEQYF.

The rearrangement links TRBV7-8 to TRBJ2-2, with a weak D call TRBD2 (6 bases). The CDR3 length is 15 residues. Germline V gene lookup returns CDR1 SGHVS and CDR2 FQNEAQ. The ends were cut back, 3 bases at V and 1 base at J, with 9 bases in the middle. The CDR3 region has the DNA TGTGCCAGCAGCTTCGGTAGCGGGAACACCGGGGAGCTGTTTTTT. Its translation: CASSFGSGNTGELFF.

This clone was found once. The CDR3 loop is CASSPVMRTGNNQPQHF. The CDR3 DNA sequence: TGTGCCAGCAGCCCGGTGATGAGGACAGGGAACAATCAGCCCCAGCATTTT. This chain connects TRBV7-2 to TRBJ1-5, with 8 bases aligning to TRBD1. This CDR3 is 17 amino acids long. V dropped 5 bases and J dropped 3; count of bases not matched to a gene: 12. Germline V gives CDR1 SGHTA, CDR2 FQGNSA.

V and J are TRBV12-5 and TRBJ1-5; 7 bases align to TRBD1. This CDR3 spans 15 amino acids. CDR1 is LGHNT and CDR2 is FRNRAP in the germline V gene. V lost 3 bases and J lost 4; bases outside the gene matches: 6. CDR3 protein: CASGFSAGGNQPQHF. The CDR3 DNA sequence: TGTGCTAGTGGTTTCTCGGCAGGGGGAAATCAGCCCCAGCATTTT.

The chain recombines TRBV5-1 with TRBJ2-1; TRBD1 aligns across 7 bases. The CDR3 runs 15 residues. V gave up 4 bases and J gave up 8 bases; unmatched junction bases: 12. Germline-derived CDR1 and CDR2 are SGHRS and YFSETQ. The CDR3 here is CASSPRDSRSDEQFF. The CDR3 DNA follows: TGCGCCAGCAGCCCCCGGGACAGCCGCAGTGATGAGCAGTTCTTC.

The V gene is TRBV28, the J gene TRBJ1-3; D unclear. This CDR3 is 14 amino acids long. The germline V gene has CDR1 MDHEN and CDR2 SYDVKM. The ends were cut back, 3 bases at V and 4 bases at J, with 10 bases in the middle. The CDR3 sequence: CASSLVGFGNTIYF. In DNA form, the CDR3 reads TGTGCCAGCAGTTTGGTGGGGTTCGGAAACACCATATATTTT.

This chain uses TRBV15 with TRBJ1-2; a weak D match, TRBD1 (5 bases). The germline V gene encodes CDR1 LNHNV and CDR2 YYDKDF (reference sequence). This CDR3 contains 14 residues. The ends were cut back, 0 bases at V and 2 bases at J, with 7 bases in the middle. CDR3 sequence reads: CATSRESGNYGYTF. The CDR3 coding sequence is TGTGCCACCAGCAGAGAATCAGGGAACTATGGCTACACCTTC.

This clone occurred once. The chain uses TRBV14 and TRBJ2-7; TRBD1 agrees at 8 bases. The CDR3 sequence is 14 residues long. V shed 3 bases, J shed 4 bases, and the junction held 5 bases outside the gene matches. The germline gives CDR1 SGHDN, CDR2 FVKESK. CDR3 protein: CASSQTGVVYEQYF. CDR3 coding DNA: TGTGCCAGCAGCCAGACAGGGGTTGTTTACGAGCAGTACTTC. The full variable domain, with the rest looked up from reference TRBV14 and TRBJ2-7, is EAGVTQFPSHSVIEKGQTVTLRCDPISGHDNLYWYRRVMGKEIKFLLHFVKESKQDESGMPNNRFLAERTGGTYSTLKVQPAELEDSGVYFCASSQTGVVYEQYFGPGTRLTVT.

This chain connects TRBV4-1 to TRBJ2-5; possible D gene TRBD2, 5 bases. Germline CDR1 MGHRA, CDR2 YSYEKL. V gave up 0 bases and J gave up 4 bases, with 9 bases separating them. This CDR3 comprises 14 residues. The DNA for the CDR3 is TGCGCCAGCAGCCAAGAATTAGGGAGAGAGACCCAGTACTTC. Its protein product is CASSQELGRETQYF.